The clone carrying this T cell receptor beta chain has a count of ten or more. Antigen: not known. The entry originates in a study of CD8+CD57+ T cells in acquired aplastic anemia. Previously, flow cytometry had revealed CD8+CD57+ cell expansion in the patients chosen for sequencing. No patient had been given any therapy when blood was sampled. Investigators profiled TCR beta VDJ and CDR3 from genomic DNA template. MiXCR, run by TCRdb on the reads, gives a single entry per CDR3 protein. Found here are about 200,000 distinct CDR3 sequences, about half of them singletons; the top ten hold 15% to 20%. CDR1 is LNHDA and CDR2 is SQIVND in the germline V gene (reference sequence). This CDR3 is 17 amino acids long. J lost 4 bases, V lost 2 bases, and 9 bases had no gene match. The study, taken as a whole, reports: Patients and controls were found to share 25 to 35 CD8+ CDR3 sequences.

The J gene is TRBJ1-5, the V gene TRBV19, with TRBD1 matching 9 bases. This sequence originates from a human donor with aplastic anemia. Sequencing was done on a sample of sorted CD4+, CD8+, or CD8+CD57+ T cells (not recorded which) from PBMCs. CDR3 residues: CASSIPGQGKGNQPQHF. In DNA form, the CDR3 reads TGTGCCAGTAGTATACCGGGACAGGGAAAGGGGAATCAGCCCCAGCATTTT.